The next 32 T cell receptor beta chains were all read from a single sample in a study of blood T cells in healthy people across ages. A J-beta primer mix and a sample-barcoded 5' primer were used in a second PCR of roughly 7 to 12 cycles. A single record per CDR3 protein comes from TCRdb applying MiXCR to the 5' RACE reads. The data contain approximately 690,000 distinct CDR3 sequences, around 38% of them singletons. What was sequenced was blood. These TCRs come from a man older than 75 in good health.

V and J are TRBV7-3 and TRBJ2-2, with TRBD2 matching 10 bases. In germline, CDR1 is SGHTA, CDR2 FQGTGA. The CDR3 spans 17 residues. Trimming removed 0 bases from V and 4 bases from J; junction bases left unmatched: 5. The CDR3 loop reads CASSLTLLAGSTGELFF. CDR3 sequence (DNA): TGTGCCAGCAGCTTAACGTTACTAGCGGGGAGCACCGGGGAGCTGTTTTTT.

This clonotype was recorded a few times. V is TRBV29-1 and J is TRBJ2-3; 9 bases are a match to TRBD1. J was trimmed by 3 bases and V by 7 bases; bases with no gene match: 8. Germline V gene lookup returns CDR1 SQVTM and CDR2 ANQGSEA. CDR3 size: 14 residues. The CDR3, as DNA: TGCAGCGGAGTCGGGACAGGGAGGACAGATACGCAGTATTTT. This translates into CSGVGTGRTDTQYF.

The sample holds a few counts of this clonotype. This chain connects TRBV7-2 to TRBJ2-7; TRBD2 is a possible D gene (6 bases). The germline V gene encodes CDR1 SGHTA and CDR2 FQGNSA. The V gene lost 4 bases and the J gene lost 7 bases, with 23 bases spanning the gap. CDR3 length: 16 amino acids. The CDR3 sequence is CASSSEGRSTYNEQYF. The CDR3 DNA reads TGTGCCAGCAGCTCGGAGGGACGGTCAACCTACAATGAGCAGTACTTC.

The V and J genes are TRBV10-3 and TRBJ2-3, with TRBD2 identical over 13 bases. The germline V gene has CDR1 ENHRY and CDR2 SYGVKD. The V gene end was trimmed by 8 bases and the J gene end by 0 bases; junction bases not matched to a gene: 8. The CDR3 runs to 17 residues. The CDR3: CAIAGTSGTTSTDTQYF. The CDR3 DNA sequence: TGTGCCATCGCCGGGACTAGCGGGACCACTAGCACAGATACGCAGTATTTT.

J is TRBJ1-4 and V is TRBV4-2; D gene unclear. With 0 bases removed from V and 10 bases from J, the gap between germline ends came to 18 bases. The CDR3 runs to 16 residues. The germline gives CDR1 LGHNA, CDR2 YNFKEQ. CDR3 nucleotides: TGTGCCAGCAGCCAAGATACGGGCCACGATGGTGTAAAACTGTTTTTT. Protein product: CASSQDTGHDGVKLFF.

A word on this clonotype: A single base separates this from a much larger clone, so it may be a read error. The chain recombines TRBV10-3 with TRBJ2-3; D is possibly TRBD1 or TRBD2 (5 bases each). Trimming pared 6 bases from V and 2 bases from J, leaving 12 bases between. Germline V gene lookup returns CDR1 ENHRY and CDR2 SYGVKD. This CDR3 contains 14 residues. DNA of the CDR3: TGTGCCATCAGGGAAAGGGGAGTCACAGATACGCAGTATTTT. It encodes CAIRERGVTDTQYF.

This clonotype was seen a few times. This chain joins TRBV10-3 and TRBJ2-3; TRBD2 agrees at 8 bases. This CDR3 contains 19 residues. Germline V CDR1 and CDR2: ENHRY, SYGVKD. The J segment lost 0 bases and the V segment lost 2 bases, leaving 13 bases of the junction unmatched. The DNA of the CDR3 is TGTGCCATCAGTGAGAATAGCGGGGCACCTCTAATTAGCACAGATACGCAGTATTTT. Amino acid sequence: CAISENSGAPLISTDTQYF.

The chain employs TRBV11-2 and TRBJ2-1; 10 nucleotides agree with TRBD1. Germline CDR1 and CDR2: SGHAT and FQNNGV. CDR3 length equals 16 residues. With 8 bases clipped from V and 0 bases from J, the junction kept 7 bases outside the gene matches. The CDR3: CASASRTGGSYNEQFF. In nucleotides, the CDR3 is TGTGCCAGCGCCTCGCGGACAGGGGGCTCCTACAATGAGCAGTTCTTC.

This chain connects TRBV7-2 to TRBJ1-6; TRBD1 matches 7 bases. The CDR3 length is 13 residues. V dropped 4 bases and J dropped 9; count of bases not matched to a gene: 3. Germline V CDR1 and CDR2: SGHTA, FQGNSA. CDR3 nucleotides: TGTGCCAGCAGCTATGACAGGGTTTCACCCCTCCACTTT. It is translated as CASSYDRVSPLHF.

The chain employs TRBV7-2 and TRBJ1-4, with D tentatively TRBD1 (6 bases). The CDR3 runs to 15 residues. Per germline, CDR1 SGHTA and CDR2 FQGNSA. Trimming pared 0 bases from V and 8 bases from J, leaving 13 bases between. The CDR3 DNA sequence: TGTGCCAGCAGCTTAGCTCTAGGGGGTTTCGAAAAACTGTTTTTT. The encoded protein is CASSLALGGFEKLFF.

The chain is built from TRBV2 and TRBJ2-4; 8 nucleotides match TRBD1. The last part of the DNA fits TRBJ2-7 better; the J call may be wrong. Germline V gene sequence: CDR1 SNHLY, CDR2 FYNNEI. The CDR3 has 16 amino acids. CDR3 DNA sequence: TGTGCCAGCAGTGAACAGCTGACAGGGGTCAGCTACGAGCAGTACTTC. It codes for CASSEQLTGVSYEQYF.

On this clonotype: Germline is not matched at one junction end, which may reflect a read error. The chain is built from TRBV6-2 or TRBV6-3 and TRBJ2-2; no reliable D call. Germline V gene sequence: CDR1 MNHEY, CDR2 SVGEGT. This CDR3 comprises 14 residues. CDR3 coding DNA: TGTACCAGCAGTTACTTGGCCCCCACCGGGGAGCTGTTTTTT. It translates to CTSSYLAPTGELFF.

The chain recombines TRBV5-1 with TRBJ1-1; 7 bases are shared with TRBD1. The CDR3 totals 15 residues. Trimming cost V 0 bases and J 1 base; bases outside gene matches: 3. From germline, CDR1 is SGHRS and CDR2 YFSETQ. CDR3 residues: CASSLGQGPNTEAFF. CDR3 nucleotide sequence: TGCGCCAGCAGCTTGGGACAGGGCCCGAACACTGAAGCTTTCTTT.

The V gene is TRBV29-1, the J gene TRBJ2-3; D not certain. CDR1 is SQVTM and CDR2 is ANQGSEA in the germline V gene. The CDR3 consists of 10 residues. With 6 bases removed from V and 4 bases from J, the gap between germline ends came to 5 bases. The DNA of the CDR3 is TGCAGCGTGGTTCCAGATACGCAGTATTTT. It codes for CSVVPDTQYF.

In its sample, this clonotype was seen a few times. The chain is built from TRBV10-3 and TRBJ2-7; TRBD1 matches 8 bases. With V trimmed by 6 bases and J by 2 bases, 6 bases remained unmatched. This CDR3 region has 14 residues. CDR1 and CDR2 from the germline V gene are ENHRY and SYGVKD. The CDR3 nucleotides are TGTGCCATCAGGGAACCGGACAGGGCCTACGAGCAGTACTTC. Its translation: CAIREPDRAYEQYF.

A single count supports this clonotype. This chain's CDR3 is CASSSPGGQGATEAFF. The CDR3 bases are TGTGCCAGCAGCTCCCCTGGGGGGCAGGGGGCCACTGAAGCTTTCTTT. The V and J genes are TRBV7-2 and TRBJ1-1; 8 nucleotides match TRBD1. This CDR3 has 16 residues. Germline CDR1 and CDR2: SGHTA and FQGNSA. V was clipped by 4 bases and J by 4 bases; unmatched bases: 11.

The rearrangement joins TRBV3-1 to TRBJ2-7, with 13 bases aligning to TRBD2. V gave up 4 bases and J gave up 4 bases; unmatched junction bases: 4. The CDR3 length is 15 residues. Germline V CDR1 and CDR2: LGHDT, YNNKEL (reference sequence). Here the CDR3 reads CASSPTSGREYEQYF. In DNA form, the CDR3 reads TGTGCCAGCAGCCCAACTAGCGGGAGGGAGTACGAGCAGTACTTC.

In this sample, this clonotype turned up a few times. The chain links TRBV7-2 to TRBJ2-2, with a possible D match to TRBD2 (5 bases). The CDR3 is made up of 15 amino acids. CDR1 SGHTA and CDR2 FQGNSA come from the germline V gene. Trimming took off 5 bases at V and 2 bases at J, with 12 bases between the two ends. In nucleotides, the CDR3 is TGTGCCAGCAGCCGCGCCGGGATTAACACCGGGGAGCTGTTTTTT. Its translation is CASSRAGINTGELFF.

The chain links TRBV7-9 to TRBJ2-1, with D perhaps TRBD2 (6 bases). The DNA end is a closer match to TRBJ2-7, so the J assignment may be wrong. There are 16 residues in the CDR3. Per germline, CDR1 SEHNR and CDR2 FQNEAQ (reference sequence). The CDR3, as DNA: TGTGCCAGCAGCCCAGATGGGGGGAGCTCCTACAATGAGCAGTACTTC. Protein: CASSPDGGSSYNEQYF.

To note about this clonotype: Possible read error: a much larger clone is one base away. The chain links TRBV6-1 to TRBJ1-1; no definite D call. The germline V gene encodes CDR1 MNHNS and CDR2 SASEGT. The CDR3 consists of 13 residues. Trimming took off 6 bases at V and 4 bases at J, with 12 bases between the two ends. CDR3 in amino acids: CASSRSGPTEAFF. CDR3 in DNA: TGTGCCAGCAGCCGAAGCGGCCCCACTGAAGCTTTCTTT.

This chain connects TRBV12-3 or TRBV12-4 to TRBJ1-2; 10 nucleotides line up with TRBD1. The CDR3 extends over 14 amino acids. J lost 8 bases, V lost 5 bases, and 8 bases had no gene match. As DNA, the CDR3 is TGTGCCAGCAGTCTATCCGGGACAGGGGACGGCTACACCTTC. Translated, it gives CASSLSGTGDGYTF.

J is TRBJ2-5 and V is TRBV7-2, with D maybe TRBD1 (5 bases). CDR1 and CDR2 (germline): SGHTA, FQGNSA. V was shortened by 5 bases and J by 1 base, with 14 bases between the two germline ends. The CDR3 is 15 amino acids. The CDR3 sequence: CASSALRTSQETQYF. CDR3 DNA sequence: TGTGCCAGCAGCGCATTGAGGACATCCCAAGAGACCCAGTACTTC.

Only a few counts were recorded for this clonotype. The J gene is TRBJ2-5, the V gene TRBV29-1; 7 bases match TRBD2. Germline V gene lookup returns CDR1 SQVTM and CDR2 ANQGSEA. This CDR3 spans 15 amino acids. V gave up 4 bases and J gave up 3 bases; unmatched junction bases: 11. As DNA, the CDR3 is TGCAGCGTTGTCAAGGCGGGAGACCAGAAAGAGACCCAGTACTTC. Its translation: CSVVKAGDQKETQYF.

The chain joins TRBV28 to TRBJ1-4; D ambiguous. The V and J ends lost 3 bases and 0 bases respectively, with 8 bases between them. Per the germline V gene, CDR1 is MDHEN and CDR2 is SYDVKM. This CDR3 has 15 residues. CDR3 sequence: CASSFMRATNEKLFF. The CDR3, as DNA: TGTGCCAGCAGTTTCATGAGGGCAACTAATGAAAAACTGTTTTTT.

The chain employs TRBV14 and TRBJ2-5; D not certain. The CDR3 totals 13 residues. CDR1 is SGHDN and CDR2 is FVKESK in the germline V gene. V was pared by 2 bases and J by 5 bases, with 9 bases between. Here the CDR3 reads CASSQILPETQYF. The CDR3 nucleotides are TGTGCCAGCAGCCAAATTCTCCCGGAGACCCAGTACTTC.

This clonotype has at least ten counts. This sequence joins TRBV28 and TRBJ2-1; TRBD2 is a possible D gene (6 bases). The V end was cut by 5 bases, the J end by 6 bases, with 14 bases between. This CDR3 contains 14 residues. The germline V gene has CDR1 MDHEN and CDR2 SYDVKM. The CDR3 protein is CASSPPASVNEQFF. The CDR3, as DNA: TGTGCCAGCAGTCCCCCGGCTAGCGTCAATGAGCAGTTCTTC.

With regard to this clonotype: A read error is possible here, since a much larger clone lies one base away. The chain combines TRBV29-1 with TRBJ2-1, with 9 bases lining up with TRBD1. The V and J ends lost 3 bases and 8 bases, in that order; junction bases with no gene match: 5. From germline, CDR1 is SQVTM and CDR2 ANQGSEA. CDR3 length equals 13 residues. The CDR3 DNA follows: TGCAGCGTTGATGCGGACAGGGGAGATGAGCAGTTCTTC. Protein product: CSVDADRGDEQFF.

In the case of this clonotype: Germline and junction disagree at one end, which may indicate a read error. The rearrangement uses TRBV4-2 and TRBJ2-6; 7 bases map to TRBD1. Germline V gives CDR1 LGHNA, CDR2 YNFKEQ. The length of the CDR3 is 16 residues. This CDR3 is CASSQTGRSGANALTF. The CDR3, as DNA: TGTGCCAGCAGCCAGACAGGGAGATCTGGGGCCAACGCCCTGACTTTC.

This clonotype was observed a handful of times. The rearrangement uses TRBV5-5 and TRBJ2-1; TRBD2 might be the D (6 bases). Deletions cut 3 bases from V and 6 bases from J, with 10 bases between. CDR3 length: 13 amino acids. In germline, CDR1 is SGHKS, CDR2 YYEKEE (reference sequence). CDR3 nucleotide sequence: TGTGCCAGCAGCTGGGGGGATTCCAATGAGCAGTTCTTC. It translates to CASSWGDSNEQFF.

This clonotype came up a few times. CDR3 sequence (DNA): TGTGCCAGCAGTTTACCCAGCACCGGGGAGCTGTTTTTT. It encodes CASSLPSTGELFF. The V gene is TRBV28, the J gene TRBJ2-2; D remains unclear. This CDR3 comprises 13 residues. V was cut by 2 bases and J by 4 bases, with 5 bases left in between. Germline V gives CDR1 MDHEN, CDR2 SYDVKM.

About this clonotype: A junction boundary mismatches the germline segment, possibly from a read error. The chain joins TRBV4-3 to TRBJ2-2; TRBD2 matches 10 bases. Germline V gene lookup returns CDR1 LGHNA and CDR2 YSLEER. CDR3 size: 18 residues. CDR3 region: CASRPSLAGARNIGELFF. The CDR3 nucleotides are TGCGCCAGCAGGCCCTCCCTAGCGGGGGCCAGGAACATCGGGGAGCTGTTTTTT.

The CDR3 protein is CASSSGLRGNEQFF. The DNA for the CDR3 is TGTGCCAGCAGTTCGGGACTCCGTGGGAATGAGCAGTTCTTC. This chain uses TRBV28 with TRBJ2-1; D is perhaps TRBD2 (6 bases). Germline V gives CDR1 MDHEN, CDR2 SYDVKM. The V end lost 4 bases, the J end lost 7 bases, and 14 bases lay between the germline ends. This CDR3 is 14 amino acids long.